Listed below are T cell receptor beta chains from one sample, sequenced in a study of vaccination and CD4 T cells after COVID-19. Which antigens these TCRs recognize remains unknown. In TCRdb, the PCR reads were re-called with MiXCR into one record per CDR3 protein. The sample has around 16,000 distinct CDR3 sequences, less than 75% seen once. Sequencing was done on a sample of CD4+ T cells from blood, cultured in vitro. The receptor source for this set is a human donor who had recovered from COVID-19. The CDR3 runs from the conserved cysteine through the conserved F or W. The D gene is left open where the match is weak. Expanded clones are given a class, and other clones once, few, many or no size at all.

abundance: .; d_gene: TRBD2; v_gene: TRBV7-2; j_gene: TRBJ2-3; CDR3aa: CASSLTSDPSTDTQYF; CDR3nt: TGTGCCAGCAGCTTGACTAGCGATCCTAGCACAGATACGCAGTATTTT
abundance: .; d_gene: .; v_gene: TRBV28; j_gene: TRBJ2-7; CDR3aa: CASSSSSYEQYF; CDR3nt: TGTGCCAGCAGTTCAAGCTCCTACGAGCAGTACTTC
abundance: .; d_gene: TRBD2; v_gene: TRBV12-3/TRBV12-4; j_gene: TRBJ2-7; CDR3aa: CASTIQASGAYEQYF; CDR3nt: TGTGCCAGCACCATACAGGCTAGCGGGGCCTACGAGCAGTACTTC
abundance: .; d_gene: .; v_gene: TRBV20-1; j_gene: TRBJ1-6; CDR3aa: CSARRQGNSPLHF; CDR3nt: TGCAGTGCTAGAAGGCAGGGAAATTCACCCCTCCACTTT
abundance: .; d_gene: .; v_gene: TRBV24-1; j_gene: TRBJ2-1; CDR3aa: CATTSGGGVDEQFF; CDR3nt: TGTGCCACCACTAGTGGCGGAGGGGTCGATGAGCAGTTCTTC
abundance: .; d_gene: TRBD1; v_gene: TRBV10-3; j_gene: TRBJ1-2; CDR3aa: CAISESDRGLSNYGYTF; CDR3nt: TGTGCCATCAGTGAGTCGGACAGGGGGCTGTCTAACTATGGCTACACCTTC
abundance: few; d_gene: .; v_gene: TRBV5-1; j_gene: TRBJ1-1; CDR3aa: CASSPGARGEAFF; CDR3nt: TGCGCCAGCAGCCCCGGGGCCAGGGGTGAAGCTTTCTTT
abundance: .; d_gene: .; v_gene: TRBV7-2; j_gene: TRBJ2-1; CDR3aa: CASADTSLHEQFF; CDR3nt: TGTGCCAGCGCGGACACTTCTCTTCATGAGCAGTTCTTC
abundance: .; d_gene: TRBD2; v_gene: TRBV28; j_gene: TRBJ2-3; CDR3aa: CASSVSGSIRTQYF; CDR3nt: TGTGCCAGCAGTGTTAGCGGGAGCATTCGTACGCAGTATTTT
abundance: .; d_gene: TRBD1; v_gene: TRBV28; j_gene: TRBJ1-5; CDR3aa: CASRRGQGLWYSNQPQHF; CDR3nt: TGTGCCAGCAGAAGGGGACAGGGGTTGTGGTATAGCAATCAGCCCCAGCATTTT
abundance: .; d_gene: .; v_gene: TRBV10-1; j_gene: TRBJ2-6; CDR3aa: CASRPRSACGGANVLTF; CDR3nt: TGCGCCAGCAGACCCCGCTCAGCGTGTGGTGGGGCCAACGTCCTGACTTTC
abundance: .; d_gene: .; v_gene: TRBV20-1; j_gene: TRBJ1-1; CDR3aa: CSPRGTLDTEAFF; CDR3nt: TGCAGCCCCCGAGGGACACTGGACACTGAAGCTTTCTTT
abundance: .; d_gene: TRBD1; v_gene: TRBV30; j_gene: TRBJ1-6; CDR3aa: CAWSSTGVSPLHF; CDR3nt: TGTGCCTGGAGTTCCACAGGGGTCTCACCCCTCCACTTT
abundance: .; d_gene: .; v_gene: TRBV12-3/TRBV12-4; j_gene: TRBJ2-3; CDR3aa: CASSFWVDTQYF; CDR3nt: TGTGCCAGCAGTTTTTGGGTAGATACGCAGTATTTT
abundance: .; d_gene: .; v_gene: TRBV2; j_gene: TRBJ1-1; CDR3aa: CASSYETTIIEAFF; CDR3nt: TGTGCCAGCAGCTACGAAACCACGATCATTGAAGCTTTCTTT
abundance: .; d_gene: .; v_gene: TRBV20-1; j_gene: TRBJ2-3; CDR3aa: CSARDLGTDTQYF; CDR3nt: TGCAGTGCTAGAGATCTCGGGACAGATACGCAGTATTTT
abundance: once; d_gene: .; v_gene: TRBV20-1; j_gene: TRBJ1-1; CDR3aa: CSARDTNTEAFF; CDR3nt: TGCAGTGCTAGAGATACTAACACTGAAGCTTTCTTT
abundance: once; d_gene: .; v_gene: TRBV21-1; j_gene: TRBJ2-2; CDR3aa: CASSKDLYTGELFF; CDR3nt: TGTGCCAGCAGCAAAGACTTGTACACCGGGGAGCTGTTTTTT
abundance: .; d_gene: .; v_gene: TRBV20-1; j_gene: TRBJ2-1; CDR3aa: CSAPRLGALGNEQFF; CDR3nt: TGCAGTGCCCCTCGCCTCGGTGCCCTCGGGAATGAGCAGTTCTTC
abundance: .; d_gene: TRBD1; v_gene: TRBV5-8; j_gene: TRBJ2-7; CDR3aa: CASRPLGTGTYEQYF; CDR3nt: TGTGCCAGCAGACCTCTCGGGACAGGAACCTACGAGCAGTACTTC
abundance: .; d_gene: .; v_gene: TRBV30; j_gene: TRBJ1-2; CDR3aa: CAWVRGRENYGYTF; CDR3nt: TGTGCCTGGGTCCGGGGGAGGGAGAACTATGGCTACACCTTC
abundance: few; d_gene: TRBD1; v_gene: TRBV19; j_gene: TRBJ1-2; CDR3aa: CASNNLRGLGYTF; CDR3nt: TGTGCCAGTAACAACCTCAGGGGGCTTGGCTACACCTTC
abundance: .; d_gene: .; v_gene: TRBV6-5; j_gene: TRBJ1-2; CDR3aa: CASSYATSDHAGNYGYTF; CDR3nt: TGTGCCAGCAGTTACGCGACCTCGGATCACGCGGGAAACTATGGCTACACCTTC
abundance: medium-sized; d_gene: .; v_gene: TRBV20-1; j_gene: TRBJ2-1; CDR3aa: CSAASLGGARFGREQFF; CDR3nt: TGCAGTGCCGCTTCCCTAGGAGGGGCTCGATTTGGGCGTGAGCAGTTCTTC
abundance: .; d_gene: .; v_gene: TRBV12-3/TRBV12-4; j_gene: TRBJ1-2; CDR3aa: CASRRDSPDGYTF; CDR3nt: TGTGCCAGCAGACGTGACAGCCCAGATGGCTACACCTTC
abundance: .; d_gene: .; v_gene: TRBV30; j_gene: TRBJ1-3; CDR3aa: CAWSAGVRDTIYF; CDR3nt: TGTGCCTGGAGTGCAGGAGTCCGGGACACCATATATTTT
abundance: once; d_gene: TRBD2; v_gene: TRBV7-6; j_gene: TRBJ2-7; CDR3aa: CASSRVITSGSPYEQYF; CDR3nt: TGTGCCAGCAGCCGCGTGATTACTAGCGGGAGCCCCTACGAGCAGTACTTC
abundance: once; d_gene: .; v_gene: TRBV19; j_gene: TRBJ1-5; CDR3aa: CASKGRQGNYSNQPQHF; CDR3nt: TGTGCCAGTAAAGGGCGCCAGGGGAACTATAGCAATCAGCCCCAGCATTTT
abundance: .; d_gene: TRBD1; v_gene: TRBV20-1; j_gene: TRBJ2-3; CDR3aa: CSARVGTAGRSDTQYF; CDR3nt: TGCAGTGCTAGGGTAGGGACAGCCGGGCGCTCAGATACGCAGTATTTT
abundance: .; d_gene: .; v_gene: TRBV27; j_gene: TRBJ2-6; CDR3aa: CASRPGTSGANVLTF; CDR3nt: TGTGCCAGCCGTCCCGGCACCTCTGGGGCCAACGTCCTGACTTTC
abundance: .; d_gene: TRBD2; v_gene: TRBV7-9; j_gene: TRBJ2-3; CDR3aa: CASSTGTSFVTQYF; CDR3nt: TGTGCCAGCAGCACCGGGACTAGCTTCGTTACGCAGTATTTT
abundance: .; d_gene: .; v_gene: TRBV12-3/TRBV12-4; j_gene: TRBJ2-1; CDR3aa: CASSLGSLQEQFF; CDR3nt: TGTGCCAGCAGTTTAGGAAGCCTCCAAGAGCAGTTCTTC
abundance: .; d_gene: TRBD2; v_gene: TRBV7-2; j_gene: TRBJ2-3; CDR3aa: CASSFSGGQRGDTQYF; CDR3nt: TGTGCCAGCAGCTTTTCGGGAGGGCAGAGAGGAGATACGCAGTATTTT
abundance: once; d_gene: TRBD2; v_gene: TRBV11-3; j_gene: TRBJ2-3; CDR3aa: CASSLSSGRADTQYF; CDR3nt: TGTGCCAGCAGCTTATCCAGCGGGAGAGCAGATACGCAGTATTTT
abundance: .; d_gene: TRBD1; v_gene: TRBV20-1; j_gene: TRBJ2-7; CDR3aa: CSARDREYEQYF; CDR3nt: TGCAGTGCTAGGGACAGGGAATACGAGCAGTACTTC
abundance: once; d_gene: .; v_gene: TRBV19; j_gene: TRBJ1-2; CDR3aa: CASNIGFYGYTF; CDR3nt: TGTGCCAGTAACATCGGGTTTTATGGCTACACCTTC
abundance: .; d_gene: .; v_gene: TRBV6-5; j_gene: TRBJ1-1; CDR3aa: CASSYSQGRTEAFF; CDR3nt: TGTGCCAGCAGTTACTCTCAGGGTCGCACTGAAGCTTTCTTT
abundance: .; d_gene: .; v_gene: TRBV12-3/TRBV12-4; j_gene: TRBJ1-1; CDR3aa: CASSSPRAEAFF; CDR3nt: TGTGCCAGCTCCTCTCCCAGGGCTGAAGCTTTCTTT
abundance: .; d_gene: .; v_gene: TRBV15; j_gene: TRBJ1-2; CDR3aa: CATSRGGEFYGYTF; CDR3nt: TGTGCCACCAGCAGAGGGGGAGAATTCTATGGCTACACCTTC
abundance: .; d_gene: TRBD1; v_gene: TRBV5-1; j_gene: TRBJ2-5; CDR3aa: CASSGDRGQETQYF; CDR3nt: TGCGCCAGCAGCGGGGACAGGGGCCAAGAGACCCAGTACTTC
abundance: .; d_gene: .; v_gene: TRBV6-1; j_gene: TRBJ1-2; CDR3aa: CASSPLEGRGHGYTF; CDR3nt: TGTGCCAGCAGTCCACTTGAGGGGAGAGGTCATGGCTACACCTTC
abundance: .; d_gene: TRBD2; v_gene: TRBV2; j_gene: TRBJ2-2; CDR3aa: CASSQWGLAGTVGELFF; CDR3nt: TGTGCCAGCAGTCAATGGGGACTAGCGGGAACGGTCGGGGAGCTGTTTTTT
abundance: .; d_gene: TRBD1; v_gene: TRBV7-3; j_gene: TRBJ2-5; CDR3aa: CASSLTTGGGETQYF; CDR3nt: TGTGCCAGCAGCTTGACGACAGGGGGGGGAGAGACCCAGTACTTC
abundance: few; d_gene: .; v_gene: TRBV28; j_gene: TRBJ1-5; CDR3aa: CASRTSNQPQHF; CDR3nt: TGTGCCAGCAGAACTAGCAATCAGCCCCAGCATTTT
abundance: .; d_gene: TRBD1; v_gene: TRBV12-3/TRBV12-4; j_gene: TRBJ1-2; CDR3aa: CASSWGTGSGYTF; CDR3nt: TGTGCCAGCAGTTGGGGGACAGGGTCAGGCTACACCTTC
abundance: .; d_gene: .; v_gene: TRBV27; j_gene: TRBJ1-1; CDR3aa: CASRRQVYTEAFF; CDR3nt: TGTGCCAGCAGAAGACAGGTCTACACTGAAGCTTTCTTT
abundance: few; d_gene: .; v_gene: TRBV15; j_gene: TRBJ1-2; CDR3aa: CATSAFPRGARGGYTF; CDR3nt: TGTGCCACCAGCGCTTTTCCCCGGGGAGCGAGAGGAGGCTACACCTTC
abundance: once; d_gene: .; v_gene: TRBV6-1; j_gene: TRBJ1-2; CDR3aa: CASSWAGAANYGYTF; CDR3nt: TGTGCCAGCAGCTGGGCTGGGGCAGCTAACTATGGCTACACCTTC
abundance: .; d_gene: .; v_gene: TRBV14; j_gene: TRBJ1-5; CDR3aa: CASSPSFNQPQHF; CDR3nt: TGTGCCAGCAGCCCCAGTTTCAATCAGCCCCAGCATTTT
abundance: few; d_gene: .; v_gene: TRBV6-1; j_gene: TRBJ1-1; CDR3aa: CASGQLENTEAFF; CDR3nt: TGTGCCAGCGGGCAACTAGAGAACACTGAAGCTTTCTTT
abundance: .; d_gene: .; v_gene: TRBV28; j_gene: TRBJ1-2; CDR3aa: CASSLYRQNYGYTF; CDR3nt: TGTGCCAGCAGTTTATATCGGCAGAATTATGGCTACACCTTC
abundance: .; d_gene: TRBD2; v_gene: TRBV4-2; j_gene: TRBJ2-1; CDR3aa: CASSQESSGANEQFF; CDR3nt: TGTGCCAGCAGCCAAGAGTCTAGCGGGGCTAATGAGCAGTTCTTC
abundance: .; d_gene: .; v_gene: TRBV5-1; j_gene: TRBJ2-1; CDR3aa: CASSLVPGPQEQFF; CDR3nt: TGCGCCAGCAGCTTGGTCCCGGGACCACAGGAGCAGTTCTTC
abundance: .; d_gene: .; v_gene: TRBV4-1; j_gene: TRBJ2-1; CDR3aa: CASSQDRRALNEQFF; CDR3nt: TGCGCCAGCAGCCAAGATCGGAGGGCCCTGAATGAGCAGTTCTTC
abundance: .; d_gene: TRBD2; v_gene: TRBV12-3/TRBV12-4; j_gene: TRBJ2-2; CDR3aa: CASSLGGEGSELFF; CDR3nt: TGTGCCAGCAGTTTAGGGGGGGAGGGCTCGGAGCTGTTTTTT
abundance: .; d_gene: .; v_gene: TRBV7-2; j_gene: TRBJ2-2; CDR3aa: CASSLTLATGELFF; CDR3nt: TGTGCCAGCAGCTTGACCCTAGCGACCGGGGAGCTGTTTTTT